The present T cell receptor beta chain was sequenced within a study of shared clonotypes between healthy human individuals. CDR3 length equals 13 residues. Germline CDR1 MNHNS, CDR2 SASEGT. Trimming shortened V by 7 bases and J by 8 bases, and 15 bases separated the two germline ends. From CD4+ cells came CD45RA+ naive and CD45RA-negative memory subsets. TCRdb keeps only in-frame clones here, not all; method: immunoSEQ multiplex PCR. The table has about 670,000 clones, roughly 78% seen once. The receptor was isolated from a woman aged 30 to 39 in good health. The chain has TRBV6-1 and TRBJ2-1; D gene unclear. Sequencing was done on a sample of memory CD4+ T cells sorted from blood. Subset indicated: CD45RA-negative fraction. In DNA form, the CDR3 reads TGTGCCAGCACTAGGACGGCATTAGATGAGCAGTTCTTC. It codes for CASTRTALDEQFF.